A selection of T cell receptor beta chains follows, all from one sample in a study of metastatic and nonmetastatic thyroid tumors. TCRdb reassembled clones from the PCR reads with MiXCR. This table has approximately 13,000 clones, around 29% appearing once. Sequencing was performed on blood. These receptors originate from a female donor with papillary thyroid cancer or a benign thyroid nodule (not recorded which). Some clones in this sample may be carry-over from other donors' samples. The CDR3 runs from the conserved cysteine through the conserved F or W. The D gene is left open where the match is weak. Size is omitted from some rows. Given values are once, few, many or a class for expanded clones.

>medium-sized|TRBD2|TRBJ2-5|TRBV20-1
CSALWTSGGSETQYF
TGCAGTGCTCTCTGGACTAGCGGGGGAAGTGAGACCCAGTACTTC
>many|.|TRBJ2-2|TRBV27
CASSLSYAGGELFF
TGTGCCAGCAGTTTATCTTATGCGGGCGGGGAGCTGTTTTTT
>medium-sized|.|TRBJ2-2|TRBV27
CASSLRVNTGELFF
TGTGCCAGCAGTTTAAGGGTCAACACCGGGGAGCTGTTTTTT
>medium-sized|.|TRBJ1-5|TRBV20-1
CSAREAVNQPQHF
TGCAGTGCTAGAGAGGCAGTCAATCAGCCCCAGCATTTT
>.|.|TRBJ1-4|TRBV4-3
CASSQSARGGANEKLFF
TGCGCCAGCAGCCAAAGTGCCCGGGGAGGGGCTAATGAAAAACTATTTTTT
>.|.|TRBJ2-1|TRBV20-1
CSARDRGGIYEQFF
TGCAGTGCTAGAGATCGGGGCGGGATATATGAGCAGTTCTTC
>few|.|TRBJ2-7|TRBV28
CASSLGTYEQYF
TGTGCCAGCAGTTTAGGTACCTACGAGCAGTACTTC
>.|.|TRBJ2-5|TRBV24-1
CATSEPPGPKTQETQYF
TGTGCCACCAGTGAGCCCCCCGGCCCCAAAACCCAAGAGACCCAGTACTTC
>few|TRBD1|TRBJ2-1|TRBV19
CASVYRGRHNEQFF
TGTGCCAGTGTGTACAGGGGGCGTCACAATGAGCAGTTCTTC
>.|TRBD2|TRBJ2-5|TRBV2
CASSVSFSGRMETQYF
TGTGCCAGCAGTGTCTCCTTTAGCGGGAGAATGGAGACCCAGTACTTC
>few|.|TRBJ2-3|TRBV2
CASSETGSSTDTQYF
TGTGCCAGCAGTGAAACAGGATCTAGCACAGATACGCAGTATTTT
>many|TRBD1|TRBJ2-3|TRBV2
CASLQQGVTTDTQYF
TGTGCCAGCCTACAACAGGGGGTAACCACAGATACGCAGTATTTT
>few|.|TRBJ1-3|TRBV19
CASNSDTTYRCGNTIYF
TGTGCCAGTAACAGTGACACGACGTACAGATGTGGAAACACCATATATTTT
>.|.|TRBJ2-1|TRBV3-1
CASSSQWGFDEQFF
TGTGCCAGCAGCTCACAGTGGGGTTTCGATGAGCAGTTCTTC
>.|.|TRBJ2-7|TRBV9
CASSVGAWGRAYEQYF
TGTGCCAGCAGCGTAGGGGCGTGGGGAAGGGCCTACGAGCAGTACTTC
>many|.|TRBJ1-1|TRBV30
CAWSGRPNTEAFF
TGTGCCTGGAGTGGTAGACCGAACACTGAAGCTTTCTTT
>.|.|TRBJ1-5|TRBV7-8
CASSLDRARANQPQHF
TGTGCCAGCAGCTTAGACAGGGCTAGGGCTAATCAGCCCCAGCATTTT
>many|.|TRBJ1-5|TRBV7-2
CASSLKQGAQPQHF
TGTGCCAGCAGCTTAAAACAGGGCGCTCAGCCCCAGCATTTT
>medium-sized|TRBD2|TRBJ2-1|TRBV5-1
CASSRITSGRGNEQFF
TGCGCCAGCAGCAGGATAACTAGCGGGAGGGGCAATGAGCAGTTCTTC
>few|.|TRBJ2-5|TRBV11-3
CASILAPREIQYF
TGTGCCAGCATCTTAGCCCCCCGGGAGATCCAGTACTTC
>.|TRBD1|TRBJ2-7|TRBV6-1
CASCLGQGSEQYF
TGTGCCTCGTGTTTGGGACAGGGATCCGAGCAGTACTTC
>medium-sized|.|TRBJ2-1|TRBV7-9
CASSPPVDGTNEQFF
TGTGCCAGCAGCCCGCCCGTCGACGGTACCAATGAGCAGTTCTTC
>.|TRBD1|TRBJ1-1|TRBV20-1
CRRPKWGQNSNTEAFF
TGCAGGCGACCGAAGTGGGGACAGAACTCAAACACTGAAGCTTTCTTT
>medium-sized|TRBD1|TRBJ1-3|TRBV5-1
CASSFRQGGNSGNTIYF
TGCGCCAGCAGCTTTCGACAGGGGGGAAACTCTGGAAACACCATATATTTT
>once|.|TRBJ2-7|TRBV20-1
CSAPKGEPYEQYF
TGCAGTGCGCCGAAGGGAGAACCCTACGAGCAGTACTTC
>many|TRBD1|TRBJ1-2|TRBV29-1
CSDRGRNGGYTF
TGCTCAGACAGGGGGCGTAATGGTGGCTACACCTTC
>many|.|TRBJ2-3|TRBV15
CATSTPSTDTQYF
TGTGCCACCAGCACCCCCAGCACAGATACGCAGTATTTT
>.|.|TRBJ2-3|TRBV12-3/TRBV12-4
CASSLVTGTQCF
TGTGCCAGCAGTTTAGTAACAGGTACGCAGTGTTTT
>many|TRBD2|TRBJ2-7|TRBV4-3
CASSPLASGSSIYEQYF
TGCGCCAGCAGCCCTCTGGCTAGCGGGAGTTCAATATACGAGCAGTACTTC
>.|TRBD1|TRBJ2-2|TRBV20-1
CSARVGGSNTGELFF
TGCAGTGCTAGAGTAGGGGGCTCGAACACCGGGGAGCTGTTTTTT
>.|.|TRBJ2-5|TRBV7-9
CASSLDPENQYF
TGTGCCAGCAGCTTGGACCCCGAGAACCAGTACTTC
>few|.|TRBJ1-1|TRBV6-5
CASSYSGFYDTEAFF
TGTGCCAGCAGTTACTCGGGTTTTTATGACACTGAAGCTTTCTTT
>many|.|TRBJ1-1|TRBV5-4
CASSLAEGLGTEAFF
TGTGCCAGCAGCTTGGCCGAGGGGCTGGGCACTGAAGCTTTCTTT
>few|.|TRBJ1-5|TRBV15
CVTSNWDISNQPQHF
TGTGTCACCAGCAACTGGGACATCTCCAATCAGCCCCAGCATTTT
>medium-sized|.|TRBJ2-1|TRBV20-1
CSARGRETYNEQFF
TGCAGTGCTAGAGGACGGGAGACCTACAATGAGCAGTTCTTC
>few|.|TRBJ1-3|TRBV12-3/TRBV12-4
CASIPDGRVSGNTIYF
TGTGCCAGCATCCCCGATGGAAGGGTCTCTGGAAACACCATATATTTT
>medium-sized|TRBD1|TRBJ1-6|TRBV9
CASSVGDRNNSPLHF
TGTGCCAGCAGCGTGGGGGACAGGAATAATTCACCCCTCCACTTT
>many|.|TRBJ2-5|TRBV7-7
CASSLLDKETQYF
TGTGCCAGCAGCTTGTTGGATAAAGAGACCCAGTACTTC
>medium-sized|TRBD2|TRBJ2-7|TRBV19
CASSIVNGRSYEQYF
TGTGCCAGTAGTATAGTGAACGGGAGGTCCTACGAGCAGTACTTC
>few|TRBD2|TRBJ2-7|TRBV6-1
CASTGTSVSYEQYF
TGTGCCAGCACCGGGACTAGCGTTTCCTACGAGCAGTACTTC
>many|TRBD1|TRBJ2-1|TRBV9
CASSGRQGLRYNEQFF
TGTGCCAGCAGCGGGCGACAGGGGCTAAGGTACAATGAGCAGTTCTTC
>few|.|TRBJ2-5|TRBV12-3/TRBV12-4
CASSLGYPGTKKETQYF
TGTGCCAGCAGTCTGGGATACCCCGGGACAAAGAAAGAGACCCAGTACTTC